The 7 T cell receptor beta chains below were found in one sample sequenced in a study of blood T cell repertoires in COVID-19. Here immunoSEQ multiplex PCR was the method, and the copy in TCRdb shows in-frame clones only, minus some. The sample yields under 350,000 clones, approximately 82% seen once. Material for sequencing was peripheral blood. These receptors were collected from a man in his sixties who had recovered from COVID-19.

The chain is built from TRBV12-3 or TRBV12-4 and TRBJ2-5; D is undetermined. V dropped 9 bases and J dropped 0 bases, with 11 bases sitting between them. The CDR3 is made up of 13 amino acids. CDR3 nucleotide sequence: TGTGCCAGTAAAGAAGAGAACCAAGAGACCCAGTACTTC. It is translated as CASKEENQETQYF.

This chain connects TRBV2 to TRBJ2-3, with no clear D. CDR1 and CDR2 (germline): SNHLY, FYNNEI. CDR3 size: 14 residues. Trimming took off 2 bases at V and 5 bases at J, with 11 bases between the two ends. The CDR3 region has the DNA TGTGCCAGCAGTGAAAGCCAGGTAGGAGATACGCAGTATTTT. Amino acids: CASSESQVGDTQYF.

This chain joins TRBV19 and TRBJ1-5; tentatively, D is TRBD1 (5 bases). Germline assignment: CDR1 LNHDA and CDR2 SQIVND (reference sequence). The CDR3 has 17 amino acids. The V gene lost 4 bases and the J gene lost 1 base, with 17 bases spanning the gap. This CDR3 is CASSSQGSGVSNQPQHF. The CDR3 DNA follows: TGTGCCAGTAGTAGTCAGGGCAGCGGGGTGAGCAATCAGCCCCAGCATTTT.

The V and J genes are TRBV7-6 and TRBJ2-7; perhaps TRBD2 as D (6 bases). CDR3 length: 13 amino acids. CDR1 and CDR2 from the germline V gene are SGHVS and FNYEAQ. V lost 6 bases and J lost 1, with 10 bases in between. CDR3 DNA sequence: TGTGCCAGCAGTGAGCGGGCGTCCTACGAGCAGTACTTC. Translation gives CASSERASYEQYF.

The genes are TRBV5-6 and TRBJ2-7, with 8 bases aligning to TRBD2. Germline CDR1 reads SGHDT; CDR2 reads YYEEEE. With 1 base clipped from V and 4 bases from J, the junction kept 1 base outside the gene matches. The length of the CDR3 is 13 residues. The CDR3 DNA reads TGTGCCAGCAGCTTGACTAGCGGTTACGAGCAGTACTTC. This sequence encodes CASSLTSGYEQYF.

The CDR3: CASSVVEHEQYF. The CDR3 DNA sequence: TGTGCCAGCAGTGTTGTCGAGCACGAGCAGTACTTC. J is TRBJ2-7 and V is TRBV2; D is uncertain. The V and J ends lost 4 bases and 5 bases respectively, with 9 bases between them. The germline CDR1 and CDR2 sequences are SNHLY and FYNNEI. CDR3 length: 12 amino acids.

The rearrangement links TRBV30 to TRBJ1-1; 12 nucleotides line up with TRBD1. The V gene end was trimmed by 5 bases and the J gene end by 4 bases; junction bases not matched to a gene: 8. CDR3 length equals 15 residues. From germline, CDR1 is GTSNPN and CDR2 SVGIG (reference sequence). In DNA, the CDR3 is TGTGCCTGGGCCGGGACAGGGGGCTTCATCACTGAAGCTTTCTTT. Its protein is CAWAGTGGFITEAFF.